Presented here are 15 T cell receptor beta chains from one specimen sequenced in a study of T cell clonotyping in hematopoietic cell transplantation. Some clones are missing from TCRdb's copy, which holds only in-frame ones; the method was immunoSEQ multiplex PCR. This sample has about 9,000 clones, with almost 80% found just once. Sequences were derived from peripheral blood mononuclear cells, sampled 180 days after allogeneic stem cell transplant. The receptors were gathered from a female patient aged 45-65 years who had an allogeneic stem cell transplant from a related donor, so the T cells may come from the graft donor. Some clones in this sample may be carry-over from other donors' samples.

V gene TRBV27 combines with J gene TRBJ1-2; 7 bases align to TRBD1. The V gene end was trimmed by 4 bases and the J gene end by 4 bases; junction bases not matched to a gene: 9. This CDR3 is built from 15 residues. CDR1 and CDR2 from the germline V gene are MNHEY and SMNVEV (reference sequence). The DNA of the CDR3 is TGTGCCAGCAGTTCAAACGCCAGGGGGGTCTATGGCTACACCTTC. Translating it yields CASSSNARGVYGYTF.

This chain joins TRBV10-3 and TRBJ1-1, with unresolved D. V lost 9 bases to trimming and J lost 5 bases, with 13 bases between them. Germline lookup yields CDR1 ENHRY and CDR2 SYGVKD. CDR3 length: 12 amino acids. The DNA for the CDR3 is TGTGCCATGAGAGGTCGCAGGACTGAAGCTTTCTTT. This codes for CAMRGRRTEAFF.

The J gene is TRBJ2-5, the V gene TRBV5-1; maybe TRBD1 (5 bases). This CDR3 region has 15 residues. V was cut by 0 bases and J by 5 bases, with 14 bases left in between. Looked up from germline, CDR1 is SGHRS and CDR2 is YFSETQ. The CDR3, as DNA: TGCGCCAGCAGCTTGGAAGGGGTCGCTCCCGAGACCCAGTACTTC. This codes for CASSLEGVAPETQYF.

The chain links TRBV27 to TRBJ2-2; D is unresolved. V was shortened by 6 bases and J by 3 bases, with 11 bases between the two germline ends. CDR3 length: 14 amino acids. CDR1 MNHEY and CDR2 SMNVEV come from the germline V gene (reference sequence). CDR3 amino acids: CASSPSGDTGELFF. CDR3 nucleotides: TGTGCCAGCAGCCCCTCTGGGGACACCGGGGAGCTGTTTTTT.

The rearrangement links TRBV15 to TRBJ2-5; the D gene is possibly TRBD2 (6 bases). Trimming stripped 3 bases from V and 4 bases from J, with 15 bases between. This CDR3 is built from 15 residues. Germline CDR1 is LNHNV and CDR2 is YYDKDF (reference sequence). The DNA for the CDR3 is TGTGCCACCAGCAGTCCCGGGACTCATAGAGAGACCCAGTACTTC. The encoded protein is CATSSPGTHRETQYF.

CDR3 in amino acids: CASREQGVYGYTF. CDR3 bases: TGTGCCAGCAGGGAACAGGGGGTGTATGGCTACACCTTC. The chain links TRBV28 to TRBJ1-2; 8 bases are shared with TRBD1. Germline loops: CDR1 MDHEN, CDR2 SYDVKM. The CDR3 totals 13 residues. After removal of 6 bases from V and 5 bases from J, the junction contained 5 bases not matched to a gene.

This clone was seen a handful of times. The chain is built from TRBV2 and TRBJ2-7; D remains ambiguous. This CDR3 is 13 amino acids long. V lost 5 bases and J 1 base, leaving 9 bases between the germline ends. The germline gives CDR1 SNHLY, CDR2 FYNNEI. This CDR3 reads CASSTDHSYEQYF. The DNA for the CDR3 is TGTGCCAGCAGTACGGATCATTCCTACGAGCAGTACTTC.

This chain links TRBV14 with TRBJ1-3; TRBD1 might be the D (6 bases). V was pared by 0 bases and J by 5 bases, with 11 bases between. CDR1 SGHDN and CDR2 FVKESK come from the germline V gene. The CDR3 has 15 amino acids. CDR3 nucleotide sequence: TGTGCCAGCAGCCAAGATTACAGGGCCAGAAACACCATATATTTT. Translated, it gives CASSQDYRARNTIYF.

The gene calls are TRBV7-7 and TRBJ2-1; D gene unclear. The length of the CDR3 is 13 residues. Trimming cost V 4 bases and J 7 bases, with 11 bases left between them. Germline CDR1 SSHAT, CDR2 FNYEAQ (reference sequence). As DNA, the CDR3 is TGTGCCAGCAGCTCCCTCCCTGCGAATGAGCAGTTCTTC. Protein sequence: CASSSLPANEQFF.

The gene calls are TRBV5-4 and TRBJ2-5; no clear D gene. Between the trimmed V and J ends, which lost 3 bases and 5 bases, there was a span of 5 bases. CDR3 length equals 11 residues. Germline CDR1 SGHNT, CDR2 YYREEE (reference sequence). The chain's CDR3 is CASSSRETQYF. In nucleotides, the CDR3 is TGTGCCAGCAGCTCACGGGAGACCCAGTACTTC.

The chain is built from TRBV6-6 and TRBJ2-6; 7 bases are a match to TRBD2. V shed 10 bases, J shed 0 bases, and the junction held 6 bases outside the gene matches. The germline V gene has CDR1 MNHNY and CDR2 SVGAGI (reference sequence). The CDR3 runs 15 residues. The CDR3: CATREGSSGANVLTF. The CDR3 coding sequence is TGTGCCACTAGGGAGGGTTCCTCTGGGGCCAACGTCCTGACTTTC.

The chain is built from TRBV9 and TRBJ1-5; D ambiguous. V shed 3 bases and J shed 5 bases, with 12 bases lying between them. Germline CDR1 SGDLS, CDR2 YYNGEE. This CDR3 is 14 amino acids long. The CDR3 sequence: CASSAGASHQPQHF. The CDR3 DNA follows: TGTGCCAGCAGCGCCGGTGCCTCCCATCAGCCCCAGCATTTT.

This clone was recorded a few times. This sequence joins TRBV2 and TRBJ1-4, with 9 bases identical to TRBD1. Germline CDR1 reads SNHLY; CDR2 reads FYNNEI. V shed 5 bases, J shed 13 bases, and the junction held 5 bases outside the gene matches. The CDR3 is 12 residues long. CDR3 loop: CASSSGQGRLFF. In DNA form, the CDR3 reads TGTGCCAGCAGTTCGGGACAGGGACGACTGTTTTTT.

The rearrangement links TRBV29-1 to TRBJ1-3, with a possible D match to TRBD1 (6 bases). Germline V CDR1 and CDR2: SQVTM, ANQGSEA. V was trimmed by 8 bases and J by 4 bases, leaving 18 bases between them. The CDR3 is made up of 14 amino acids. The CDR3 region is CSTLRGMGGNTIYF. The CDR3 region has the DNA TGCAGCACCCTCAGGGGTATGGGGGGAAACACCATATATTTT. Combining the CDR3 with reference TRBV29-1 and TRBJ1-3 gives the whole variable domain SAVISQKPSRDICQRGTSLTIQCQVDSQVTMMFWYRQQPGQSLTLIATANQGSEATYESGFVIDKFPISRPNLTFSTLTVSNMSPEDSSIYLCSTLRGMGGNTIYFGEGSWLTVV.

The rearrangement links TRBV5-1 to TRBJ2-5; D remains unclear. Germline CDR1 and CDR2: SGHRS and YFSETQ. This CDR3 contains 14 residues. The V end was cut by 4 bases, the J end by 2 bases, with 12 bases between. CDR3 loop: CASSKGRTQETQYF. The CDR3 region has the DNA TGCGCCAGCAGCAAGGGCAGAACACAAGAGACCCAGTACTTC.